A selection of T cell receptor beta chains follows, all from one sample in a study of cytomegalovirus exposure and HLA in healthy donors. Libraries were prepared by immunoSEQ multiplex PCR; TCRdb keeps only in-frame clonotypes and omits some of them. This sample carries under 150,000 clones, roughly four fifths of them seen once, and the ten largest clones take 1.4%. Sequenced: PBMCs. All receptors derive from a woman between 25 and 40 years old in good health and CMV-seronegative. CDR3s include the opening cysteine and the closing phenylalanine or tryptophan. The D gene is left open where the match is weak. Part of the rows lack a size; the others show once, few, many or a class for expanded clones.

TRBJ1-2 NA NA TRBV2 CASSQLQGFYGYTF TGTGCCAGCAGCCAACTACAGGGCTTCTATGGCTACACCTTC
TRBJ1-6 TRBD1 once TRBV4-2 CASSQVRDRLNSPLHF TGTGCCAGCAGCCAAGTCCGGGACAGGCTTAATTCACCCCTCCACTTT
TRBJ2-4 NA few TRBV13 CASSRVTGTSKNIQYF TGTGCCAGCAGCCGCGTAACAGGGACATCCAAAAACATTCAGTACTTC
TRBJ1-3 TRBD1 NA TRBV10-3 CASGTGSGNTIYF TGTGCCAGCGGGACAGGCTCTGGAAACACCATATATTTT
TRBJ2-7 NA NA TRBV5-1 CASSFSVEGSYEQYF TGCGCCAGCAGCTTCTCCGTTGAGGGCTCCTACGAGCAGTACTTC
TRBJ2-3 TRBD2 NA TRBV5-1 CASSLSGGADTQYF TGCGCCAGCAGCTTAAGCGGGGGGGCAGATACGCAGTATTTT
TRBJ2-5 NA once TRBV11-1 CASSSGVGLQETQYF TGTGCCAGCAGCTCCGGAGTAGGACTTCAAGAGACCCAGTACTTC
TRBJ1-4 NA NA TRBV5-4 CASSFAQGTGKLFF TGTGCCAGCAGCTTTGCCCAGGGTACTGGAAAACTGTTTTTT
TRBJ2-3 NA NA TRBV7-2 CASGGASTDTQYF TGTGCCAGCGGGGGGGCGAGCACAGATACGCAGTATTTT
TRBJ2-7 NA NA TRBV2 CASRQQGGPGEQYF TGTGCCAGTCGACAACAGGGGGGGCCTGGGGAGCAGTACTTC
TRBJ2-6 TRBD2 NA TRBV11-2 CASSSHAGGGIGANVLTF TGTGCCAGCAGCTCCCACGCGGGGGGAGGTATCGGGGCCAACGTCCTGACTTTC
TRBJ2-1 TRBD2 NA TRBV11-2 CASSHQSLAGGPDEQFF TGTGCCAGCAGCCACCAGTCACTAGCGGGGGGGCCTGATGAGCAGTTCTTC
TRBJ2-5 NA NA TRBV25-1 CASSSFQETQYF TGTGCCAGCAGTTCTTTTCAAGAGACCCAGTACTTC
TRBJ2-2 TRBD2 NA TRBV11-2 CASSSPTSGGASGELFF TGTGCCAGCAGCTCCCCAACTAGCGGGGGGGCTAGCGGGGAGCTGTTTTTT
TRBJ1-2 NA NA TRBV15 CATSRVTLANYGYTF TGTGCCACCAGCAGAGTGACACTTGCGAACTATGGCTACACCTTC
TRBJ2-7 NA NA TRBV4-3 CASSQDSRDNYEQYF TGCGCCAGCAGCCAAGATTCGAGGGACAACTACGAGCAGTACTTC
TRBJ2-6 NA NA TRBV27 CASSLRVGRNSGANVLTF TGTGCCAGCAGTTTACGAGTTGGCAGGAACTCTGGGGCCAACGTCCTGACTTTC
TRBJ1-5 TRBD1 NA TRBV28 CASSWDSYQPQHF TGTGCCAGCAGTTGGGACAGCTATCAGCCCCAGCATTTT
TRBJ1-2 TRBD1 NA TRBV6-1 CASSETRTGAGYGYTF TGTGCCAGCAGTGAGACACGGACAGGAGCGGGCTATGGCTACACCTTC
TRBJ1-2 NA NA TRBV5-1 CASSLARGFNGYTF TGCGCCAGCAGCTTGGCCCGGGGTTTTAATGGCTACACCTTC
TRBJ2-3 TRBD1 NA TRBV5-1 CASSFAQGGNTQYF TGCGCCAGCAGCTTCGCACAGGGGGGAAATACGCAGTATTTT
TRBJ2-5 TRBD1 NA TRBV15 CATSIDRGQETQYF TGTGCCACCAGCATCGACAGGGGCCAAGAGACCCAGTACTTC
TRBJ1-1 TRBD1 NA TRBV9 CASSPDRGNTEAFF TGTGCCAGCAGCCCCGACAGGGGGAACACTGAAGCTTTCTTT
TRBJ1-6 NA few TRBV12-5 CASGLVPPRSPLHF TGTGCTAGTGGTTTGGTTCCCCCTCGGTCACCCCTCCACTTT
TRBJ1-4 NA NA TRBV19 CASRDRPYEKLFF TGTGCCAGTAGGGACAGACCATATGAAAAACTGTTTTTT
TRBJ2-7 NA NA TRBV7-9 CASLTEVPYEQYF TGTGCCAGCCTGACAGAGGTCCCCTACGAGCAGTACTTC
TRBJ1-4 NA few TRBV18 CASSPQEGGEKLFF TGTGCCAGCTCACCCCAAGAGGGAGGTGAAAAACTGTTTTTT
TRBJ2-3 NA NA TRBV4-3 CASSHARSTADTQYF TGCGCCAGCAGCCACGCCCGGAGTACCGCAGATACGCAGTATTTT
TRBJ1-1 TRBD1 NA TRBV7-9 CASSLRDRDAEAFF TGTGCCAGCAGCTTAAGGGACAGGGACGCTGAAGCTTTCTTT
TRBJ2-1 NA NA TRBV12-5 CASGLSSYNEQFF TGTGCTAGTGGTTTAAGCTCTTACAATGAGCAGTTCTTC
TRBJ2-7 NA NA TRBV7-6 CASSYSASSYEQYF TGTGCCAGCAGCTATAGTGCATCTTCCTACGAGCAGTACTTC
TRBJ2-1 TRBD1 NA TRBV6-4 CASSEVAGQEDNEQFF TGTGCCAGCAGTGAAGTCGCGGGACAGGAAGACAATGAGCAGTTCTTC
TRBJ2-7 NA few TRBV9 CASSQKGQTYGEQYF TGTGCCAGCAGCCAAAAAGGACAGACGTATGGGGAGCAGTACTTC
TRBJ1-6 TRBD1 NA TRBV25-1 CASSELQGARNSPLHF TGTGCCAGCAGTGAATTGCAGGGGGCTCGGAATTCACCCCTCCACTTT
TRBJ2-5 NA NA TRBV15 CATSILGGRKQETQYF TGTGCCACCAGCATCCTTGGCGGGCGGAAACAAGAGACCCAGTACTTC
TRBJ1-3 NA NA TRBV27 CASRGHSGNTIYF TGTGCCAGCAGGGGACACTCTGGAAACACCATATATTTT
TRBJ2-7 TRBD2 NA TRBV5-1 CASSSQGLAGPYEQYF TGCGCCAGCAGCTCCCAGGGACTAGCGGGGCCTTACGAGCAGTACTTC
TRBJ2-5 TRBD2 NA TRBV15 CATSRGGLAGGRETQYF TGTGCCACCAGCAGAGGTGGACTAGCGGGGGGGCGAGAGACCCAGTACTTC
TRBJ1-5 TRBD1 NA TRBV10-3 CATTQGSNQPQHF TGTGCCACAACACAGGGGAGCAATCAGCCCCAGCATTTT
TRBJ2-5 NA NA TRBV9 CASSVVGGGRETQYF TGTGCCAGCAGCGTAGTCGGGGGAGGTAGGGAGACCCAGTACTTC
TRBJ2-7 NA NA TRBV7-3 CASSFLQRVDEQYF TGTGCCAGCAGCTTCCTGCAGAGGGTTGATGAGCAGTACTTC
TRBJ2-2 NA NA TRBV2 CASRLTSYSGELFF TGTGCCAGCAGATTGACTAGTTATAGCGGGGAGCTGTTTTTT
TRBJ1-4 NA NA TRBV7-8 CASSPRDKKLFF TGTGCCAGCAGCCCTCGGGACAAAAAACTGTTTTTT
TRBJ2-1 NA NA TRBV6-6 CASSYSRGQYNEQFF TGTGCCAGCAGTTACTCGCGGGGGCAGTACAATGAGCAGTTCTTC
TRBJ2-2 TRBD2 NA TRBV5-1 CASSLSGGVTGELFF TGCGCCAGCAGCTTGAGCGGGGGGGTCACCGGGGAGCTGTTTTTT
TRBJ2-3 TRBD2 NA TRBV18 CASMRGGARQYF TGTGCCAGCATGCGGGGGGGCGCCCGGCAGTATTTT
TRBJ2-5 NA NA TRBV5-5 CASSGTGGEETQYF TGTGCCAGCAGCGGTACAGGGGGGGAGGAGACCCAGTACTTC
TRBJ2-1 TRBD2 NA TRBV9 CASSVGTSGGADEQFF TGTGCCAGCAGCGTAGGGACTAGCGGGGGGGCGGATGAGCAGTTCTTC
TRBJ2-1 NA NA TRBV28 CASTPSPGTPSNNEQFF TGTGCCAGCACCCCATCTCCCGGGACACCATCAAACAATGAGCAGTTCTTC
TRBJ2-5 TRBD1 few TRBV10-3 CAISYRGQETQYF TGTGCCATCAGCTACAGGGGCCAAGAGACCCAGTACTTC
TRBJ1-2 TRBD1 NA TRBV27 CASSLLPGTDYGYTF TGTGCCAGCAGTTTACTTCCTGGGACAGACTATGGCTACACCTTC
TRBJ2-6 TRBD2 once TRBV28 CASSFRTSGGVGVLTF TGTGCCAGCAGTTTTCGGACTAGCGGGGGGGTCGGCGTCCTGACTTTC
TRBJ1-5 NA NA TRBV2 CASSEGQGWSPQHF TGTGCCAGCAGTGAAGGGCAGGGGTGGAGTCCCCAGCATTTT
TRBJ2-7 TRBD1 NA TRBV4-1 CASSQNRGYDYEQYF TGCGCCAGCAGCCAAAACAGGGGGTACGACTACGAGCAGTACTTC
TRBJ1-2 NA NA TRBV19 CASSPAGRTSGYTF TGTGCCAGTAGCCCAGCAGGGCGAACGTCTGGCTACACCTTC